Below, 14 T cell receptor beta chains from the same sample are listed, as sequenced in a study of shared T cell receptors in the human thymus. The repertoire was sequenced with immunoSEQ multiplex PCR; TCRdb's copy has only in-frame clones and lacks some. Of 550,000 to 800,000 clones in the sample, approximately 85% were seen once. The same data also contributed to another study, on human thymus T cells.

What was sequenced was thymocytes. The receptor set was obtained from a girl under two years old with a congenital heart defect.

V is TRBV15 and J is TRBJ2-6; a weak D match, TRBD1 (6 bases). The germline V gene encodes CDR1 LNHNV and CDR2 YYDKDF (reference sequence). The CDR3 length is 15 residues. Between the trimmed V and J ends, which lost 5 bases and 4 bases, there was a span of 12 bases. The CDR3 DNA follows: TGTGCCACCAGCGAGCAGGGGTCCGGGGCCAACGTCCTGACTTTC. Translating it yields CATSEQGSGANVLTF.

The chain employs TRBV4-1 and TRBJ2-1, with TRBD2 matching over 7 bases. V lost 0 bases to trimming and J lost 8 bases; unmatched junction nucleotides: 13. CDR3 length equals 17 residues. Germline V gene sequence: CDR1 MGHRA, CDR2 YSYEKL. The CDR3 DNA reads as TGCGCCAGCAGCCAAGACAGGGTAAGGGAGGGCTCGGATGAGCAGTTCTTC. This sequence encodes CASSQDRVREGSDEQFF.

J is TRBJ2-5 and V is TRBV10-3; 14 bases map to TRBD2. V was pared by 10 bases and J by 4 bases, with 2 bases of the junction left unmatched. The length of the CDR3 is 13 residues. Per germline, CDR1 ENHRY and CDR2 SYGVKD. Written as DNA, the CDR3 is TGTGCCAGCGGACTAGCGGGGGGAGAGACCCAGTACTTC. Translating gives CASGLAGGETQYF.

The V gene is TRBV29-1, the J gene TRBJ1-2; possible D gene TRBD1, 5 bases. The CDR3 loop spans 10 amino acids. The ends were cut back, 5 bases at V and 9 bases at J, with 10 bases in the middle. The germline V gene has CDR1 SQVTM and CDR2 ANQGSEA. The chain's CDR3 is CSVPGNSYTF. CDR3 DNA: TGCAGCGTTCCAGGGAATAGCTACACCTTC.

This clone was seen more than once but under ten times. This chain uses TRBV28 with TRBJ1-2; D remains ambiguous. The CDR3 is 15 residues long. V shed 4 bases and J shed 4 bases, with 16 bases lying between them. Looked up from germline, CDR1 is MDHEN and CDR2 is SYDVKM. CDR3 in amino acids: CASSSRTGKFYGYTF. In nucleotides, the CDR3 is TGTGCCAGCAGTTCGCGGACGGGGAAATTCTATGGCTACACCTTC.

V usage is TRBV11-2 and J usage is TRBJ1-2, with D possibly matching TRBD1 (6 bases). Germline V CDR1 and CDR2: SGHAT, FQNNGV. Trimming shortened V by 0 bases and J by 4 bases, and 21 bases separated the two germline ends. This CDR3 spans 18 amino acids. The CDR3 DNA follows: TGTGCCAGCAGCTTAGATAGGGGGTTTCACAACGCGGGCTATGGCTACACCTTC. Residues: CASSLDRGFHNAGYGYTF.

CDR3: CASWRQPYEQYF. CDR3 DNA: TGTGCCAGCTGGAGACAGCCCTACGAGCAGTACTTC. The chain recombines TRBV2 with TRBJ2-7; the D gene is possibly TRBD1 (5 bases). The CDR3 totals 12 residues. Germline lookup yields CDR1 SNHLY and CDR2 FYNNEI. Trimming took off 8 bases at V and 2 bases at J, with 10 bases between the two ends. Using reference TRBV2 and TRBJ2-7 for the parts outside the CDR3, the full variable domain is EPEVTQTPSHQVTQMGQEVILRCVPISNHLYFYWYRQILGQKVEFLVSFYNNEISEKSEIFDDQFSVERPDGSNFTLKIRSTKLEDSAMYFCASWRQPYEQYFGPGTRLTVT.

V is TRBV4-1 and J is TRBJ2-3; 8 bases align to TRBD2. Looked up from germline, CDR1 is MGHRA and CDR2 is YSYEKL. CDR3 length: 20 amino acids. Trimming cost V 2 bases and J 1 base; bases outside gene matches: 17. The DNA for the CDR3 is TGCGCCAGCAGCCAATACCCGGAGTGGGCTAGCGGGTTACGCACAGATACGCAGTATTTT. Translation gives CASSQYPEWASGLRTDTQYF.

The CDR3 DNA sequence: TGTGCCAGCAGCGCTAGCGAGGGACGGGGAGATACGCAGTATTTT. Protein product: CASSASEGRGDTQYF. The rearrangement uses TRBV11-3 and TRBJ2-3, with D possibly matching TRBD2 (6 bases). The germline gives CDR1 SGHNT, CDR2 YENEEA. V shed 5 bases and J shed 5 bases, with 17 bases lying between them. CDR3 length: 15 amino acids.

The rearrangement links TRBV28 to TRBJ1-1; D ambiguous. Trimming took off 6 bases at V and 1 base at J, with 18 bases between the two ends. Germline V CDR1 and CDR2: MDHEN, SYDVKM. The CDR3 is 16 amino acids. For the CDR3, the DNA is TGTGCCAGCAGCATACAACCCCAGACTTGGAACACTGAAGCTTTCTTT. This gives the protein CASSIQPQTWNTEAFF.

The chain carries TRBV6-6 and TRBJ1-1; D is perhaps TRBD1 (5 bases). The germline V gene has CDR1 MNHNY and CDR2 SVGAGI (reference sequence). With 6 bases removed from V and 2 bases from J, the gap between germline ends came to 16 bases. This CDR3 region has 15 residues. CDR3 region: CASSPRAGPNTEAFF. As DNA, the CDR3 is TGTGCCAGCAGCCCCCGGGCAGGGCCCAACACTGAAGCTTTCTTT.

V gene TRBV11-2 combines with J gene TRBJ1-1; the match to TRBD1 covers 7 bases. The germline V gene encodes CDR1 SGHAT and CDR2 FQNNGV. The ends lost 5 bases at V and 0 bases at J; junction bases unmatched: 6. This CDR3 is built from 15 residues. The CDR3 bases are TGTGCCAGCAGCCCTTCGGACAGGATGAACACTGAAGCTTTCTTT. This translates into CASSPSDRMNTEAFF.

V gene TRBV5-1 combines with J gene TRBJ1-2, with 8 bases matching TRBD1. Germline loops: CDR1 SGHRS, CDR2 YFSETQ. The J segment lost 3 bases and the V segment lost 4 bases, leaving 14 bases of the junction unmatched. The CDR3 is 17 residues long. CDR3 nucleotides: TGCGCCAGCAGCCTAGGACAGGGACGGCCCGGGGACTATGGCTACACCTTC. Protein: CASSLGQGRPGDYGYTF.

This clone was recorded a few times. The V and J genes are TRBV27 and TRBJ1-2; D is possibly TRBD1 (6 bases). The germline CDR1 and CDR2 sequences are MNHEY and SMNVEV (reference sequence). The length of the CDR3 is 16 residues. Trimming pared 3 bases from V and 2 bases from J, leaving 16 bases between. CDR3 protein: CASSFTGPVLNYGYTF. The CDR3 nucleotides are TGTGCCAGCAGTTTTACAGGGCCCGTTTTAAACTATGGCTACACCTTC.